The 19 T cell receptor beta chains given below trace back to one sample, sequenced in a study of CD8+ T cells in alopecia areata. Extraction of RNA preceded its reverse transcription into cDNA, which served as the sequencing template. Assay: immunoSEQ multiplex PCR; the TCRdb copy retains only in-frame clones and omits some. The sample has over 120,000 clones, roughly 46% seen once. Sequenced material: CD4+ T cells sorted from blood, taken at week 0. The receptor source for this set is a human donor with alopecia areata.

This clone was seen a handful of times. The genes are TRBV2 and TRBJ1-4, with D uncertain. CDR1 and CDR2 (germline): SNHLY, FYNNEI. CDR3 length: 14 residues. V was trimmed by 7 bases and J by 6 bases, leaving 15 bases between them. CDR3 DNA: TGTGCCAGCACCCCGGGAAGGTTTGATGAAAAACTGTTTTTT. It specifies CASTPGRFDEKLFF.

The chain couples TRBV23-1 to TRBJ2-1; D not resolved. TRBV23-1 is flagged as an ORF with uncertain function. The germline V and J ends were trimmed by 4 bases and 7 bases, with 8 bases remaining between them. CDR3 length: 12 residues. In nucleotides, the CDR3 is TGCGCCAGCAGTCGGGATAGGAATGAGCAGTTCTTC. Encoded protein: CASSRDRNEQFF.

This clone was counted a few times. The gene calls are TRBV7-2 and TRBJ1-2; the match to TRBD1 covers 8 bases. CDR1 is SGHTA and CDR2 is FQGNSA in the germline V gene. The CDR3 has 15 amino acids. Trimming removed 5 bases from V and 3 bases from J; junction bases left unmatched: 8. The CDR3 DNA sequence: TGTGCCAGCAGCAAGGGGGACAGGACTCACTATGGCTACACCTTC. The encoded protein is CASSKGDRTHYGYTF. The whole variable domain, filled in from reference TRBV7-2 and TRBJ1-2, reads GAGVSQSPSNKVTEKGKDVELRCDPISGHTALYWYRQSLGQGLEFLIYFQGNSAPDKSGLPSDRFSAERTGGSVSTLTIQRTQQEDSAVYLCASSKGDRTHYGYTFGSGTRLTVV.

CDR3 loop: CASSPYGQETQYF. DNA for the CDR3: TGTGCCAGCAGTCCATACGGACAAGAGACCCAGTACTTC. The chain carries TRBV27 and TRBJ2-5; the D is unclear. The CDR3 is 13 residues long. Trimming left V 5 bases short and J 2 bases short, with 9 bases between. CDR1 and CDR2 from the germline V gene are MNHEY and SMNVEV (reference sequence).

This clone showed up just once. The genes are TRBV25-1 and TRBJ2-5; a weak D match, TRBD2 (5 bases). The CDR3 covers 16 residues. Germline V lookup: CDR1 MGHDK, CDR2 SYGVNS. V lost 3 bases and J 0 bases, leaving 14 bases between the germline ends. The CDR3, as DNA: TGTGCCAGCAGTGACTTAAGCGGACCGAACCAAGAGACCCAGTACTTC. Translated: CASSDLSGPNQETQYF.

The rearrangement links TRBV2 to TRBJ1-5; TRBD1 agrees at 9 bases. The CDR3 is made up of 15 amino acids. CDR1 is SNHLY, CDR2 FYNNEI, per germline. V was clipped by 5 bases and J by 4 bases; unmatched bases: 6. CDR3 bases: TGTGCCAGCAGTCCCCCGGGACAGGGTAATCAGCCCCAGCATTTT. Its protein is CASSPPGQGNQPQHF.

This clone occurred a few times. This sequence joins TRBV7-8 and TRBJ2-7, with D perhaps TRBD1 (5 bases). Germline-derived CDR1 and CDR2 are SGHVS and FQNEAQ. Trimming took 0 bases from V and 2 from J, leaving 11 bases between them. The CDR3 runs to 15 residues. In DNA form, the CDR3 reads TGTGCCAGCAGCTTAGCGGCAGGGAATCCCTACGAGCAGTACTTC. Its translation is CASSLAAGNPYEQYF.

The V and J genes are TRBV29-1 and TRBJ2-1, with 8 bases identical to TRBD2. Germline-derived CDR1 and CDR2 are SQVTM and ANQGSEA. Trimming removed 5 bases from V and 5 bases from J; junction bases left unmatched: 20. This CDR3 has 18 residues. The CDR3 DNA follows: TGCAGCGTTCAACCTTGGACCGGGAGGGGCGCGGGCGACAATGAGCAGTTCTTC. It translates to CSVQPWTGRGAGDNEQFF.

The genes are TRBV5-1 and TRBJ2-4; D unresolved. Germline values: CDR1 SGHRS, CDR2 YFSETQ. V lost 2 bases and J lost 8, with 14 bases in between. The CDR3 loop spans 14 amino acids. The CDR3 DNA follows: TGCGCCAGCAGCTTATCGGGTACTGTCGACATTCAGTACTTC. Its translation: CASSLSGTVDIQYF.

This chain links TRBV29-1 with TRBJ2-2; D is uncertain. Germline CDR1 is SQVTM and CDR2 is ANQGSEA. The CDR3 extends over 13 amino acids. Trimming pared 1 base from V and 7 bases from J, leaving 10 bases between. In DNA, the CDR3 is TGCAGCGTTGAAGTTACAGCCGGCGGGGAGCTGTTTTTT. Its translation: CSVEVTAGGELFF.

The V call is TRBV7-2, the J call TRBJ1-1; D might be TRBD1 (6 bases). V lost 3 bases, J lost 4 bases, and 18 bases lay in between. CDR1 and CDR2 (germline): SGHTA, FQGNSA. The CDR3 is 16 residues long. CDR3 amino acids: CASSLGATRVGTEAFF. The DNA of the CDR3 is TGTGCCAGCAGCTTGGGGGCGACTCGGGTGGGCACTGAAGCTTTCTTT. The full variable domain, its missing parts supplied by reference TRBV7-2 and TRBJ1-1, is GAGVSQSPSNKVTEKGKDVELRCDPISGHTALYWYRQSLGQGLEFLIYFQGNSAPDKSGLPSDRFSAERTGGSVSTLTIQRTQQEDSAVYLCASSLGATRVGTEAFFGQGTRLTVV.

This chain uses TRBV30 with TRBJ2-2; no reliable D call. V was trimmed by 5 bases and J by 1 base, leaving 8 bases between them. This CDR3 has 13 residues. The germline CDR1 and CDR2 sequences are GTSNPN and SVGIG (reference sequence). CDR3 bases: TGTGCCTGGGACTGGGTGAACACCGGGGAGCTGTTTTTT. It yields the protein CAWDWVNTGELFF.

This clone has a handful of counts. This chain uses TRBV7-9 with TRBJ1-1; perhaps TRBD1 as D (5 bases). V gave up 4 bases and J gave up 3 bases, with 18 bases separating them. The length of the CDR3 is 16 residues. Germline CDR1 reads SEHNR; CDR2 reads FQNEAQ (reference sequence). CDR3 sequence (DNA): TGTGCCAGCAGCTCCCGGGGGTCTTATCGGGACACTGAAGCTTTCTTT. Translated, it gives CASSSRGSYRDTEAFF.

V is TRBV25-1 and J is TRBJ1-1; perhaps TRBD1 as D (5 bases). The CDR3 consists of 13 residues. CDR1 is MGHDK, CDR2 SYGVNS, per germline. V was shortened by 4 bases and J by 4 bases, with 10 bases between the two germline ends. Here the CDR3 reads CASSVQAGTEAFF. In nucleotides, the CDR3 is TGTGCCAGCAGTGTACAGGCTGGCACTGAAGCTTTCTTT.

The genes are TRBV19 and TRBJ2-3; D possibly corresponds to TRBD2 (5 bases). The V gene's germline CDR1 is LNHDA and CDR2 SQIVND (reference sequence). The CDR3 has 13 residues. V was pared by 3 bases and J by 4 bases, with 8 bases between. In nucleotides, the CDR3 is TGTGCCAGTAGTATGGGAGTCGCAGATACGCAGTATTTT. Its protein is CASSMGVADTQYF.

The table lists this clone with a few counts. V is TRBV29-1 and J is TRBJ2-5; 7 nucleotides align to TRBD1. The CDR3 totals 13 residues. Germline CDR1 is SQVTM and CDR2 is ANQGSEA. J gave up 0 bases and V 6 bases, and 4 bases lay outside the gene matches. CDR3: CSVRGQDQETQYF. The CDR3 region has the DNA TGCAGCGTCCGAGGACAGGACCAAGAGACCCAGTACTTC. The complete variable domain, with remaining parts taken from reference TRBV29-1 and TRBJ2-5, reads SAVISQKPSRDICQRGTSLTIQCQVDSQVTMMFWYRQQPGQSLTLIATANQGSEATYESGFVIDKFPISRPNLTFSTLTVSNMSPEDSSIYLCSVRGQDQETQYFGPGTRLLVL.

The rearrangement links TRBV5-4 to TRBJ1-1; D is unresolved. The CDR3 sequence is 12 residues long. The V end lost 5 bases, the J end lost 0 bases, and 5 bases lay between the germline ends. From germline, CDR1 is SGHNT and CDR2 YYREEE (reference sequence). The CDR3 nucleotides are TGTGCCAGCAGTTACATGAACACTGAAGCTTTCTTT. Amino acids: CASSYMNTEAFF.

This clone was picked up a small number of times. The chain uses TRBV29-1 and TRBJ2-7; D call uncertain. Between the trimmed V and J ends, which lost 2 bases and 1 base, there was a span of 6 bases. Germline assignment: CDR1 SQVTM and CDR2 ANQGSEA. The CDR3 length is 12 residues. Written as DNA, the CDR3 is TGCAGCGTTGAATCGCAGTCCTACGAGCAGTACTTC. It codes for CSVESQSYEQYF.

The chain recombines TRBV29-1 with TRBJ2-2; D may be TRBD2 (5 bases). CDR3 size: 11 residues. The germline CDR1 and CDR2 sequences are SQVTM and ANQGSEA. Trimming pared 8 bases from V and 4 bases from J, leaving 8 bases between. CDR3 sequence reads: CSIGGTGELFF. The CDR3 region has the DNA TGCAGCATCGGAGGCACCGGGGAGCTGTTTTTT.